The rows below give T cell receptor beta chains drawn from one sample of a study of blood T cells in healthy people across ages. TCRdb re-called the 5' RACE reads through MiXCR, storing one row per CDR3 protein. The sample lists approximately 850,000 distinct CDR3 sequences; roughly 60% were seen once. Specimen: blood. The receptors were sampled from a young man in good health. CDR3s include the opening cysteine and the closing phenylalanine or tryptophan. Fields, in order: clone size, V gene, CDR3 length, J gene, D gene, CDR3 DNA, CDR3 protein. D genes are given only for firm matches. Only some rows state a clone size, as once, few, many or a class for expanded clones.

>.|TRBV12-3/TRBV12-4|14|TRBJ1-4|.
TGTGCCAGCAGGGTAACAGGGTCGGATGAAAAACTGTTTTTT
CASRVTGSDEKLFF
>few|TRBV28|11|TRBJ2-4|.
TGTGCCAGCAGTTGGGCAAGCATTCAGTACTTC
CASSWASIQYF
>.|TRBV7-9|15|TRBJ2-6|.
TGTGCCAGCAGCTTCGTTACGGGTGGGGCCAACGTCCTGACTTTC
CASSFVTGGANVLTF
>.|TRBV4-3|16|TRBJ2-1|TRBD2
TGCGCCAGCAGCCAAGATCCGGCGCGGGAGAGTTGGGAACAGTTCTTC
CASSQDPARESWEQFF
>.|TRBV18|14|TRBJ1-3|.
TGTGCCAGCTCACCAGCAAGCTCTGGAAACACCATATATTTT
CASSPASSGNTIYF
>.|TRBV12-3/TRBV12-4|15|TRBJ2-3|TRBD1
TGTGCCAGCAGTTTAGCCGGGACAGGGGGGGATACGCAGTATTTT
CASSLAGTGGDTQYF
>few|TRBV14|16|TRBJ2-7|.
TGTGCCAGCAGCCAAGATGACGGAATCCTCATCTACGAGCAGTACTTC
CASSQDDGILIYEQYF
>.|TRBV7-9|13|TRBJ1-2|.
TGTGCCAGCAGCACCTTACGGGGCGATGGCTACACCTTC
CASSTLRGDGYTF
>.|TRBV9|16|TRBJ2-1|TRBD2
TGTGCCAGCAGCGTAGAACCTAGCGGATCTTACAATGAGCAGTTCTTC
CASSVEPSGSYNEQFF
>.|TRBV10-2|16|TRBJ2-7|.
TGCGCCAGCAGCGAGGGGTTAGAGCCCTCGGCCTACGAGCAGTACTTC
CASSEGLEPSAYEQYF
>.|TRBV5-1|15|TRBJ2-7|.
TGCGCCAGCAGCTTGGATCAGCGAGTTGGGAACGAGCAGTACTTC
CASSLDQRVGNEQYF
>few|TRBV28|11|TRBJ2-7|.
TGTGCCAGCGGACCAGTCGGCGAGCAGTACTTC
CASGPVGEQYF
>.|TRBV5-1|15|TRBJ1-6|TRBD1
TGCGCCAGCAGCTACTCCGGGACAGGGGATTCACCCCTCCACTTT
CASSYSGTGDSPLHF
>.|TRBV28|14|TRBJ2-7|TRBD1
TGTGCCAGCAGCCCCCAAGACAGGGACAGCGAGCAGTACTTC
CASSPQDRDSEQYF
>.|TRBV7-9|15|TRBJ2-7|TRBD2
TGTGCCAGCAGCCGATCGCTAGCGGGAGGATACGAGCAGTACTTC
CASSRSLAGGYEQYF
>.|TRBV18|15|TRBJ2-7|.
TGTGCCAGCTCACCGGGTCCAAAAGACCCCTACGAGCAGTACTTC
CASSPGPKDPYEQYF
>.|TRBV27|13|TRBJ2-5|.
TGTGCCAGCCGACCCATAGATGGAGCGACCCAGTACTTC
CASRPIDGATQYF
>once|TRBV20-1|14|TRBJ1-5|TRBD1
TGCAGTGCTAGTCGGGACAGTAGCAATCAGCCCCAGCATTTT
CSASRDSSNQPQHF
>.|TRBV29-1|17|TRBJ2-1|TRBD2
TGCAGCGTTCCGGGACTAGCGGGTTTTAGCTCCTACAATGAGCAGTTCTTC
CSVPGLAGFSSYNEQFF
>.|TRBV29-1|13|TRBJ1-2|.
TGCAGCGTTGTATCGACCGGGCAGGTTGGCTACACCTTC
CSVVSTGQVGYTF
>.|TRBV7-9|12|TRBJ2-5|TRBD1
TGTGCCAGCGGACAGGATGGGGGGACCCAGTACTTC
CASGQDGGTQYF
>.|TRBV18|16|TRBJ2-7|.
TGTGCCAGCTCACCACCGCGAGGGACTGGCGACGGCGAGCAGTACTTC
CASSPPRGTGDGEQYF
>.|TRBV4-3|17|TRBJ1-6|.
TGCGCCAGCAGTTCCAACCTGCAACAGGCCTATAATTCACCCCTCCACTTT
CASSSNLQQAYNSPLHF
>.|TRBV6-2/TRBV6-3|13|TRBJ1-1|.
TGTGCCAGCAGTTACCGGGTACAGGGTGAAGCTTTCTTT
CASSYRVQGEAFF
>once|TRBV7-2|13|TRBJ2-5|.
TGTGCCAGCAACTATGGGGCCCAAGAGACCCAGTACTTC
CASNYGAQETQYF
>.|TRBV6-1|16|TRBJ1-6|TRBD1
TGTGCCAGCAGTAACCGGGACAGGGGGTTAAATTCACCCCTCCACTTT
CASSNRDRGLNSPLHF
>.|TRBV10-3|13|TRBJ2-7|.
TGTGCCATCAGTGAGGGTACACCCTACGAGCAGTACTTC
CAISEGTPYEQYF
>.|TRBV30|13|TRBJ2-7|.
TGTGCCTGGAGACAGGGTCTTTCGGACGAGCAGTACTTC
CAWRQGLSDEQYF
>.|TRBV5-1|15|TRBJ1-6|.
TGCGCCAGCAGCTTGGCCGCAGGTAACCTTTCACCCCTCCACTTT
CASSLAAGNLSPLHF
>few|TRBV3-1|13|TRBJ2-7|.
TGTGCCAGCAGCCAAGTCGAGGGATCAAAGCAGTACTTC
CASSQVEGSKQYF
>.|TRBV21-1|13|TRBJ2-4|.
TGTGCCGGCGCGCGGGGGGCCAAAAACATTCAGTACTTC
CAGARGAKNIQYF
>few|TRBV5-1|14|TRBJ2-7|.
TGCGCCAGCAGCTTGGGATCTGCGACCTACGAGCAGTACTTC
CASSLGSATYEQYF
>.|TRBV10-1|15|TRBJ2-3|TRBD2
TGCGCCAGCAGTGAGTCGGGACTAGCAACAGATACGCAGTATTTT
CASSESGLATDTQYF
>.|TRBV12-3/TRBV12-4|14|TRBJ1-2|.
TGTGCCAGCAGTTTTATCGGGGGCGTTAATGGCTACACCTTC
CASSFIGGVNGYTF
>.|TRBV4-3|13|TRBJ2-1|.
TGCGCCAGCAGCCACGACAGATACAATGAGCAGTTCTTC
CASSHDRYNEQFF
>.|TRBV29-1|14|TRBJ2-3|.
TGCAGCGTTGAAAGGGACGGGGAGGCAGATACGCAGTATTTT
CSVERDGEADTQYF
>.|TRBV7-2|16|TRBJ2-3|TRBD1
TGTGCCAGCAGCTTAACATCGGCAGGGGGCGCAGATACGCAGTATTTT
CASSLTSAGGADTQYF
>.|TRBV27|16|TRBJ2-3|TRBD2
TGTGCCAGCAGTTTCCTGGCTAGCGGGGGGGCAGATACGCAGTATTTT
CASSFLASGGADTQYF
>.|TRBV6-1|21|TRBJ2-5|.
TGTGCCAGCAGTCGAACCAGTCCCCCGGCGCTACAAGCGGCATGGCAAGAGACCCAGTACTTC
CASSRTSPPALQAAWQETQYF
>.|TRBV29-1|13|TRBJ1-1|.
TGCAGCGTTGTTCAGTTCCGGGGAACTGAAGCTTTCTTT
CSVVQFRGTEAFF
>.|TRBV7-2|15|TRBJ1-2|.
TGTGCCAGCAGTGCCTCGGGGGGCGACGGCTATGGCTACACCTTC
CASSASGGDGYGYTF
>few|TRBV7-2|14|TRBJ1-1|.
TGTGCCAGCAGCCGCCAGGGTAGGGACACTGAAGCTTTCTTT
CASSRQGRDTEAFF
>.|TRBV6-2/TRBV6-3|15|TRBJ2-2|.
TGTGCCAGCAGCTCACAACCGGGACCAACGGGGGAGCTGTTTTTT
CASSSQPGPTGELFF
>.|TRBV20-1|15|TRBJ2-3|.
TGCAGTGCTAGAGTCCTCGGGACCTCTAGAGATACGCAGTATTTT
CSARVLGTSRDTQYF
>.|TRBV29-1|14|TRBJ2-1|TRBD2
TGCAGCGTACCACTAGCGGAAGGATACAATGAGCAGTTCTTC
CSVPLAEGYNEQFF
>few|TRBV10-3|14|TRBJ2-7|TRBD1
TGTGCCATCAGTGAGGGACAGGGGACCTACGAGCAGTACTTC
CAISEGQGTYEQYF
>.|TRBV10-3|15|TRBJ2-1|.
TGTGCCATCAGTGAGTCCCGGGAGACGTACAATGAGCAGTTCTTC
CAISESRETYNEQFF
>.|TRBV27|14|TRBJ2-1|.
TGTGCCAGCAGTTTATCGGGCCTCGTGAATGAGCAGTTCTTT
CASSLSGLVNEQFF
>few|TRBV7-2|17|TRBJ2-7|.
TGTGCCAGCAGCTTAGTAGTCGGGTCGTTAGCTCTCAACGAGCAGTACTTC
CASSLVVGSLALNEQYF